The entry that follows covers one T cell receptor beta chain sequence. Its cognate antigen is unknown. This table comes from immunoSEQ multiplex PCR, and its TCRdb copy is limited to in-frame clones, with some not included. The data show more than 45,000 clones, about 81% seen once. This sample is drawn from a study of memory CD4+ T cells and cytomegalovirus serostatus. Overall study findings and caveats: Of around 160 reported CMV TCRbeta sequences, 65 to 85 were found in memory CD4+ repertoires.

Single viable CD3+CD4+CD8-CD45RO+ cells were sorted as the memory CD4+ T cells. Germline CDR1 and CDR2: SGDLS and YYNGEE. CDR3 size: 15 residues. Trimming shortened V by 1 base and J by 5 bases, and 13 bases separated the two germline ends. V and J are TRBV9 and TRBJ1-5, with D tentatively TRBD1 (6 bases). The origin of this receptor is an adult in good health and CMV-seronegative. Sequencing was performed on memory CD4+ T cells from blood. This CDR3 reads CASSVSGGADQPQHF. The CDR3 DNA follows: TGTGCCAGCAGCGTAAGCGGGGGGGCCGATCAGCCCCAGCATTTT.